Listed below are T cell receptor beta chains from one sample, sequenced in a study of OX40 agonist ivuxolimab in advanced cancers. Method: immunoSEQ multiplex PCR; TCRdb's copy keeps in-frame clones and lacks some. This sample has about 80,000 clones; 80% to 95% occur once, and the top ten carry about 8.6%. The source was CD4+ or CD8+ T cells sorted from blood, collected in a trial of the OX40 agonist ivuxolimab. Every receptor here comes from an adult with an advanced solid tumor such as melanoma, head and neck, liver or kidney cancer. Both conserved end residues are part of each CDR3. Each record gives: V gene, clone size, J gene, D gene, CDR3 protein, CDR3 DNA. A D gene is named only where the DNA matches it firmly. Clone size is stated in some rows and not others, as once, few, many or a class when expanded.

TRBV27	NA	TRBJ2-1	TRBD1	CASSLSFVRGPHNEQFF	TGTGCCAGCAGTTTATCGTTCGTCAGGGGGCCCCACAATGAGCAGTTCTTC
TRBV29-1	NA	TRBJ2-3	TRBD2	CSVGRGAKDTQYF	TGCAGCGTAGGGCGGGGGGCGAAAGATACGCAGTATTTT
TRBV6-6	NA	TRBJ1-6	NA	CASRSSPAAYNSPLHF	TGTGCCAGCAGATCATCCCCGGCGGCTTATAATTCACCCCTCCACTTT
TRBV9	NA	TRBJ2-1	TRBD2	CASSGFGQTGTSTYNEQFF	TGTGCCAGCAGCGGATTCGGACAGACCGGGACTAGCACCTACAATGAGCAGTTCTTC
TRBV10-2	NA	TRBJ2-3	TRBD2	CASSRLAGPTDTQYF	TGCGCCAGCAGCCGACTAGCGGGTCCCACAGATACGCAGTATTTT
TRBV9	NA	TRBJ1-1	NA	CASSVGQSKNTEAFF	TGTGCCAGCAGTGTCGGACAGTCCAAGAACACTGAAGCTTTCTTT
TRBV28	once	TRBJ2-7	NA	CASTYRGGSYEQYF	TGTGCCAGCACCTATAGGGGGGGCTCCTACGAGCAGTACTTC
TRBV6-4	NA	TRBJ1-1	NA	CASSDSGGGHTEAFF	TGTGCCAGCAGTGACTCCGGGGGGGGCCACACTGAAGCTTTCTTT
TRBV9	NA	TRBJ1-1	NA	CASSAGSTEAFF	TGTGCCAGCAGCGCTGGGAGCACTGAAGCTTTCTTT
TRBV27	NA	TRBJ1-1	NA	CASAFGRGITEAFF	TGTGCCAGCGCCTTTGGAAGAGGGATCACTGAAGCTTTCTTT
TRBV29-1	NA	TRBJ2-1	NA	CSVEGTGNSYNEQFF	TGCAGCGTTGAGGGGACGGGGAACTCCTACAATGAGCAGTTCTTC
TRBV11-2	NA	TRBJ1-1	TRBD1	CASSLRTGNTEAFF	TGTGCCAGCAGCCTCCGGACAGGAAACACTGAAGCTTTCTTT
TRBV21-1	NA	TRBJ1-5	NA	CASSKVLGGEYSNQPQHF	TGTGCCAGCAGCAAAGTCTTAGGGGGAGAGTATAGCAATCAGCCCCAGCATTTT
TRBV19	NA	TRBJ1-1	NA	CASSRRQGRNTEAFF	TGTGCCAGTAGTAGGAGGCAGGGACGGAACACTGAAGCTTTCTTT
TRBV27	NA	TRBJ1-6	NA	CASSYQGDTLHF	TGTGCCAGCAGTTACCAGGGAGACACCCTCCACTTT
TRBV4-2	NA	TRBJ2-7	TRBD1	CASSPGQGGYEQYF	TGTGCCAGCAGCCCCGGACAGGGGGGTTACGAGCAGTACTTC